This entry is about one T cell receptor (beta chain). TCRdb's table, derived via immunoSEQ multiplex PCR, lists solely in-frame clones and lacks some. This table has under 2,000,000 clones, about 95% appearing once. This sample was included in a study of shared clonotypes between healthy human individuals. Germline CDR1 reads SEHNR; CDR2 reads FQNEAQ (reference sequence). The CDR3 has 16 residues. J was trimmed by 6 bases and V by 5 bases; bases with no gene match: 13. Naive CD8 cells, CD45RO-negative and positively selected for CCR7, excluded terminally differentiated effector memory CD45RA+ cells. The sample was naive CD8+ T cells sorted from blood. V usage is TRBV7-9 and J usage is TRBJ2-7; 10 bases are shared with TRBD2. The clonotype was recovered from a man between 18 and 35 years old in good health. The CDR3 DNA is TGTGCCAGCAGCCCCCTCGGGCTAGCGGGGGTGGCCGAGCAGTACTTC. This gives the protein CASSPLGLAGVAEQYF.